What follows are 6 T cell receptor beta chains derived from one specimen sequenced in a study of T cells in Graves' hyperthyroidism and ophthalmopathy. The source material, RNA transcripts, was used to amplify TCR beta CDR3 regions. Initially, a first-round RT-PCR of the TCR CDR3 employed the HTBI primer set. Using its own MiXCR run on the multiplex PCR reads, TCRdb lists one record per CDR3 protein. This table holds approximately 400,000 distinct CDR3 sequences, approximately 17% found once. The specimen was blood. The receptors were sampled from a man in his late teens or twenties with Graves' ophthalmopathy.

This clonotype was counted between two and nine times. This sequence joins TRBV20-1 and TRBJ2-5; 10 bases map to TRBD2. V was clipped by 5 bases and J by 5 bases; unmatched bases: 5. The CDR3 sequence is 13 residues long. Looked up from germline, CDR1 is DFQATT and CDR2 is SNEGSKA (reference sequence). CDR3 DNA sequence: TGCAGTGCTCCGAGCGGGGGGGGGGAGACCCAGTACTTC. The encoded protein is CSAPSGGGETQYF.

This clonotype has ten or more counts. J is TRBJ1-1 and V is TRBV6-1; no clear D. V was pared by 11 bases and J by 3 bases, with 22 bases between. The CDR3 loop spans 15 amino acids. Per germline, CDR1 MNHNS and CDR2 SASEGT. The CDR3 DNA is TGTGCCGTAAAGTGGGAGGCGTCTGTGGACACTGAAGCTTTCTTT. It is translated as CAVKWEASVDTEAFF.

This clonotype was observed at least ten times. CDR3 in DNA: TGTGCCAGCAGTCGCAAACTAGCGGGGGTTGACGAGCAGTACTTC. Its protein product is CASSRKLAGVDEQYF. The chain carries TRBV12-3 or TRBV12-4 and TRBJ2-7, with TRBD2 matching over 11 bases. V lost 5 bases to trimming and J lost 5 bases; unmatched junction nucleotides: 8. This CDR3 has 15 residues.

This chain uses TRBV2 with TRBJ1-1, with 12 bases that match TRBD1. V shed 4 bases and J 7 bases; nucleotides not matched to a gene: 7. CDR1 and CDR2 (germline): SNHLY, FYNNEI. The CDR3 is 15 amino acids. The CDR3 loop is CASSARGDRGLEAFF. The CDR3 region has the DNA TGTGCCAGCAGTGCACGCGGGGACAGGGGGCTTGAAGCTTTCTTT.

This clonotype was seen only a few times. The junction shows a germline mismatch at one end, possibly a read error. The genes are TRBV3-1 and TRBJ2-7; D is unclear. Per germline, CDR1 LGHDT and CDR2 YNNKEL (reference sequence). The CDR3 loop spans 12 amino acids. CDR3 protein: CASNQATGEQYF. CDR3 in DNA: TGTGCCAGCAACCAAGCAACCGGCGAGCAGTACTTC.

This sequence joins TRBV14 and TRBJ2-5, with TRBD2 identical over 14 bases. CDR1 SGHDN and CDR2 FVKESK come from the germline V gene. The CDR3 totals 13 residues. J lost 13 bases, V lost 4 bases, and 5 bases had no gene match. In nucleotides, the CDR3 is TGTGCCAGCAGCCGGGGACTAGCGGGGGCCCCGTACTTC. Residues: CASSRGLAGAPYF.